This T cell receptor beta chain was sequenced in a study of shared clonotypes between healthy human individuals. Template for every sorted-subset replicate PCR totaled 150 to 250 ng DNA, around 33,000 T cell genomes. This table comes from immunoSEQ multiplex PCR, and its TCRdb copy is limited to in-frame clones, with some not included. The data contain roughly 530,000 clones, roughly 95% of them seen just once; the ten biggest clones take up 0.06%. The V end lost 5 bases, the J end lost 4 bases, and 11 bases lay between the germline ends. The V gene's germline CDR1 is MDHEN and CDR2 SYDVKM. CDR3 length: 13 residues.

The chain carries TRBV28 and TRBJ2-5; D ambiguous. What was sequenced was naive CD4+ T cells sorted from blood. Subset given: CD45RA+ positively selected. This receptor was taken from a woman in her twenties or thirties in good health. CDR3 bases: TGTGCCAGCAGTCCCCAACTCGGAGAGACCCAGTACTTC. It yields the protein CASSPQLGETQYF.